The present T cell receptor (beta chain) was sequenced within a study of cytomegalovirus exposure and HLA in healthy donors. The study, taken as a whole, reports: Cytomegalovirus association was listed for about 150 TCR beta chains. TCR sequences were mostly rare, though some public TCRs occurred in many donors.

PCR used 60 Vbeta primers and 13 Jbeta primers. Libraries were prepared by immunoSEQ multiplex PCR; TCRdb keeps only in-frame clonotypes and omits some of them. The sample yields around 130,000 clones, about 76% seen once. The V end was cut by 1 base, the J end by 6 bases, with 12 bases between. CDR3 length equals 14 residues. Germline V lookup: CDR1 SEHNR, CDR2 FQNEAQ (reference sequence). As for this clone: Its antigen is still unknown. The sample carries other DNA sequences with the same CDR3.

The V gene is TRBV7-9, the J gene TRBJ1-1; D is uncertain. The receptor was isolated from a woman aged 40 to 50 in good health and CMV-seronegative. The sample taken for sequencing was PBMCs. The CDR3 DNA reads as TGTGCCAGCAGCTTAGGGCCCGCCGGGGCTGAAGCTTTCTTT. Its protein is CASSLGPAGAEAFF.